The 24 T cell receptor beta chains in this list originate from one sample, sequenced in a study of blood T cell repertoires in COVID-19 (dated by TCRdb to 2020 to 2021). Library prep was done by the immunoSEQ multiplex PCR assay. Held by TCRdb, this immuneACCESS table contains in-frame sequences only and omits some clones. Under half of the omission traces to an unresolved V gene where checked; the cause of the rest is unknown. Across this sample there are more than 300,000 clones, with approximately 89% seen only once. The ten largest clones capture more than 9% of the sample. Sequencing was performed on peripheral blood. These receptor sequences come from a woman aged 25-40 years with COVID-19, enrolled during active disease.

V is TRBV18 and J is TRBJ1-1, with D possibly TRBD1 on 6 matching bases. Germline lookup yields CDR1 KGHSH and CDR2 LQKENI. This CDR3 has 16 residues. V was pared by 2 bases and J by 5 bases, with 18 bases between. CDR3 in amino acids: CASSPIEAGANTEAFF. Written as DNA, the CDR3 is TGTGCCAGCTCACCAATTGAGGCAGGGGCAAATACTGAAGCTTTCTTT.

CDR3 region: CASSLGPFLHF. For the CDR3, the DNA is TGTGCCAGCAGTTTAGGGCCTTTCCTCCACTTT. The gene calls are TRBV28 and TRBJ1-6; no reliable D call. Germline CDR1 and CDR2: MDHEN and SYDVKM. Trimming shortened V by 2 bases and J by 15 bases, and 8 bases separated the two germline ends. The CDR3 sequence is 11 residues long. Together with reference TRBV28 and TRBJ1-6, the CDR3 gives the full variable domain: DVKVTQSSRYLVKRTGEKVFLECVQDMDHENMFWYRQDPGLGLRLIYFSYDVKMKEKGDIPEGYSVSREKKERFSLILESASTNQTSMYLCASSLGPFLHFGNGTRLTVT.

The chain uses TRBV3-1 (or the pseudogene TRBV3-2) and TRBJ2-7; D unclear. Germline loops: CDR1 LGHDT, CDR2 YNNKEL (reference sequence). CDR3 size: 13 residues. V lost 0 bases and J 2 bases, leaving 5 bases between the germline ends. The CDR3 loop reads CASSQDSPYEQYF. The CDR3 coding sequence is TGTGCCAGCAGCCAAGACAGTCCCTACGAGCAGTACTTC.

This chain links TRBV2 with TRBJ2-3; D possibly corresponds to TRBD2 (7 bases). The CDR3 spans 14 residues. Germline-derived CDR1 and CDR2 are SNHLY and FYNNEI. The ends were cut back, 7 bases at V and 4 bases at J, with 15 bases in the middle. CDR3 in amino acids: CASMREGGADTQYF. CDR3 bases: TGTGCCAGCATGAGGGAGGGGGGGGCAGATACGCAGTATTTT.

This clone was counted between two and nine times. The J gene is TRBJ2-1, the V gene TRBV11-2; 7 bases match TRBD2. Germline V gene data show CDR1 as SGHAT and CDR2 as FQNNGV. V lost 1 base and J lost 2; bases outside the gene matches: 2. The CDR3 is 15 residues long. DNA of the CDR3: TGTGCCAGCAGCTTAGTCGGGGGGACCTACAATGAGCAGTTCTTC. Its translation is CASSLVGGTYNEQFF.

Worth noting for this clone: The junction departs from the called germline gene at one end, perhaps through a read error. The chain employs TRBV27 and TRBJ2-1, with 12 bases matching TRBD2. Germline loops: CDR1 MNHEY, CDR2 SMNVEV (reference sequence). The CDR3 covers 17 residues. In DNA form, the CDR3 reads TGTGCCAGCAGTTTATCGCTAGCGGGAGGGCCCTACACTGAGCAGTTCTTC. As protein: CASSLSLAGGPYTEQFF.

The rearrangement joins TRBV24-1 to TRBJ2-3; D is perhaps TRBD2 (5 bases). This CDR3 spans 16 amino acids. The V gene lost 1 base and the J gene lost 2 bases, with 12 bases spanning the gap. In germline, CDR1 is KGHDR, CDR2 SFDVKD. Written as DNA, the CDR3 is TGTGCCACCAGTGATTTTGGACGAGGGTACACAGATACGCAGTATTTT. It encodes CATSDFGRGYTDTQYF.

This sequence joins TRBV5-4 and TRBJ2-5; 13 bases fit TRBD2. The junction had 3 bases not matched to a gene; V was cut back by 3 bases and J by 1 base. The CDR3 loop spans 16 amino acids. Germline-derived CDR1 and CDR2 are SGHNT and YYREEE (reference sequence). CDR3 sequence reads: CASSSGLAGAQETQYF. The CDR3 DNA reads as TGTGCCAGCAGCTCTGGACTAGCGGGAGCCCAAGAGACCCAGTACTTC.

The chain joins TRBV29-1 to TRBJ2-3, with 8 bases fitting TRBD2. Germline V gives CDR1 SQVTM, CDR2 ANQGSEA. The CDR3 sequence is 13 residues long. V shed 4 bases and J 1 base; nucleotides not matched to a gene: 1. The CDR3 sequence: CSVVGRGTDTQYF. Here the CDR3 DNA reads TGCAGCGTTGTCGGGAGGGGCACAGATACGCAGTATTTT.

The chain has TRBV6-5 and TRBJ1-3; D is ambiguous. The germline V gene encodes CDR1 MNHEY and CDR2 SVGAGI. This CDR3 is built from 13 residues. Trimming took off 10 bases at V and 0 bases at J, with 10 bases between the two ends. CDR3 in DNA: TGTGCCATCCGGGTCTTCTCTGGAAACACCATATATTTT. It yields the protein CAIRVFSGNTIYF.

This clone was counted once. The CDR3: CASSPPRTEHYGYTF. DNA of the CDR3: TGTGCCAGCTCACCCCCTCGGACAGAGCACTATGGCTACACCTTC. The rearrangement uses TRBV18 and TRBJ1-2, with D perhaps TRBD1 (6 bases). This CDR3 region has 15 residues. In germline, CDR1 is KGHSH, CDR2 LQKENI. Trimming removed 3 bases at V and 3 bases at J, with 14 bases between.

CDR3 sequence reads: CASSLGGTNQPQHF. CDR3 sequence (DNA): TGTGCCAGCAGCTTGGGGGGGACCAATCAGCCCCAGCATTTT. V gene TRBV11-2 combines with J gene TRBJ1-5; a possible D gene is TRBD1 (5 bases). Germline V gene sequence: CDR1 SGHAT, CDR2 FQNNGV. Trimming pared 3 bases from V and 3 bases from J, leaving 9 bases between. The CDR3 loop spans 14 amino acids.

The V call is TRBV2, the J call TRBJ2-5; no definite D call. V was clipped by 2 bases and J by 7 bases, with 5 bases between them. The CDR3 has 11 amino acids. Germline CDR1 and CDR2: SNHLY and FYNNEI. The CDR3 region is CASSERGTQYF. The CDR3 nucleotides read TGTGCCAGCAGTGAACGAGGGACCCAGTACTTC.

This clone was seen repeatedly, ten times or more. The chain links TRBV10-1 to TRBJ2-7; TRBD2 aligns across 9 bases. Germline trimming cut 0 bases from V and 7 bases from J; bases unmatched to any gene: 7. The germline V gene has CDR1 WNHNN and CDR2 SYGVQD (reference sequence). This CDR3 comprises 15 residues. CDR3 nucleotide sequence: TGCGCCAGCAGTGAGTCTCGCGGGAGGGCCTGGGAGCAGTACTTC. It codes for CASSESRGRAWEQYF.

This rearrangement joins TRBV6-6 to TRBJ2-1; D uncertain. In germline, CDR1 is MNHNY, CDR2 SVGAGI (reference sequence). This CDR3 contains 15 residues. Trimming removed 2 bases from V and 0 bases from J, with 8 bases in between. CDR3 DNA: TGTGCCAGCAGTTACAGAGTAAGCTCCTACAATGAGCAGTTCTTC. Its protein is CASSYRVSSYNEQFF.

CDR3 in DNA: TGTGCCAGCATCCCCGACCAGGGGGGAGGTTCCTACGAGCAGTACTTC. Its translation is CASIPDQGGGSYEQYF. The gene calls are TRBV28 and TRBJ2-7; TRBD1 is a possible D gene (7 bases). The CDR3 loop spans 16 amino acids. V was clipped by 7 bases and J by 1 base, with 20 bases between them. Germline CDR1 reads MDHEN; CDR2 reads SYDVKM. The entire variable domain, with the rest obtained from reference TRBV28 and TRBJ2-7, is as follows: DVKVTQSSRYLVKRTGEKVFLECVQDMDHENMFWYRQDPGLGLRLIYFSYDVKMKEKGDIPEGYSVSREKKERFSLILESASTNQTSMYLCASIPDQGGGSYEQYFGPGTRLTVT.

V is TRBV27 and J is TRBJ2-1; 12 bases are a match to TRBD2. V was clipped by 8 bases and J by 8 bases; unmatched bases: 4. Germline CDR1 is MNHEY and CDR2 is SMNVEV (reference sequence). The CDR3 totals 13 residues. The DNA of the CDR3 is TGTGCCAGCGCCCGACTAGCGGGAGATGAGCAGTTCTTC. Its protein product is CASARLAGDEQFF.

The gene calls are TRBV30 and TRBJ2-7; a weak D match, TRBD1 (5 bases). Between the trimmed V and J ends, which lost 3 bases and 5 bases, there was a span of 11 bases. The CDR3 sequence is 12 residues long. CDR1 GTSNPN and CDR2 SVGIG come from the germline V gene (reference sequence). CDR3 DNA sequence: TGTGCCTGGAGCGCAGGGTCCCACGAGCAGTACTTC. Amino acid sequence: CAWSAGSHEQYF.

The DNA of the CDR3 is TGTGCCAGTAGTATCGAACAGGGCGAGCAGTACTTC. Encoded protein: CASSIEQGEQYF. This chain joins TRBV19 and TRBJ2-7, with a possible D match to TRBD1 (6 bases). The CDR3 totals 12 residues. Trimming pared 3 bases from V and 6 bases from J, leaving 9 bases between. The V gene's germline CDR1 is LNHDA and CDR2 SQIVND (reference sequence).

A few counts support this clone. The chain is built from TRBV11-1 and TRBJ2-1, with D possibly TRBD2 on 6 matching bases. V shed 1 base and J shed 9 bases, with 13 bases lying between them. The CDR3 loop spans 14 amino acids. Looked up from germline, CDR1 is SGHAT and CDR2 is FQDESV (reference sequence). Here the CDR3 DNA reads TGTGCCAGCAGCTTAGAGACGACTAGACTTGAGCAGTTCTTC. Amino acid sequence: CASSLETTRLEQFF. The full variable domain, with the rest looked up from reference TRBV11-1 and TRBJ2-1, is EAEVAQSPRYKITEKSQAVAFWCDPISGHATLYWYRQILGQGPELLVQFQDESVVDDSQLPKDRFSAERLKGVDSTLKIQPAELGDSAMYLCASSLETTRLEQFFGPGTRLTVL.

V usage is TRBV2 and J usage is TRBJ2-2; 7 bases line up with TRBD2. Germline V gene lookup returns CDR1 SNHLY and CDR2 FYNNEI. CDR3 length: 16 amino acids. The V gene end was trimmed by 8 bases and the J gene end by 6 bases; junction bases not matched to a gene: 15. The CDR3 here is CASSRTGGGKAGELFF. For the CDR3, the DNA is TGTGCCAGCTCTCGCACGGGGGGTGGTAAGGCCGGGGAGCTGTTTTTT.

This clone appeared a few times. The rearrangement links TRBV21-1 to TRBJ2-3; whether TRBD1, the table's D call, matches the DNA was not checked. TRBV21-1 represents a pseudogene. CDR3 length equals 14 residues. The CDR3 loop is CASSNPRVEDTQYF. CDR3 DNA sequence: TGTGCCAGCAGCAATCCCAGGGTGGAAGATACGCAGTATTTT.

Here the CDR3 reads CASSVGQGGADTQYF. The DNA for the CDR3 is TGCGCCAGCAGCGTCGGACAGGGGGGCGCAGATACGCAGTATTTT. The chain joins TRBV5-1 to TRBJ2-3; 10 bases are a match to TRBD1. The CDR3 totals 15 residues. Losses at the gene ends were 4 bases for V and 4 bases for J; bases not matched to a gene: 6. Germline CDR1 SGHRS, CDR2 YFSETQ.

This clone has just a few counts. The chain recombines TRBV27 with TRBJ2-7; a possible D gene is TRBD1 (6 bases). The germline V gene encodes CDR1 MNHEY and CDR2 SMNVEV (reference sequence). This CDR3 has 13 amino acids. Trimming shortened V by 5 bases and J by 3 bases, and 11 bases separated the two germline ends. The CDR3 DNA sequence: TGTGCCAGCAGTACAGACAGGTTCTACGAGCAGTACTTC. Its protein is CASSTDRFYEQYF.